The next 21 T cell receptor beta chains were all read from a single sample in a study of beta chain features in type 1 diabetes. Expressed TCRB transcripts got sequenced, as all isolated RNA was reverse transcribed. TCRdb's copy holds only in-frame clones and misses some; the assay was immunoSEQ multiplex PCR. The top ten hold 0.02% to 0.025% of the sample, which has 900,000 or so clones, roughly 17% seen once. Material for sequencing was naive CD4+ T cells from blood. The receptors originated from a woman between 18 and 29 years old in good health.

This clone was recorded a few times. The sample contains more than one DNA sequence encoding this CDR3. This chain links TRBV10-3 with TRBJ2-7, with unresolved D. Germline lookup yields CDR1 ENHRY and CDR2 SYGVKD. Trimming shortened V by 0 bases and J by 7 bases, and 4 bases separated the two germline ends. CDR3 length: 11 amino acids. The CDR3 DNA is TGTGCCATCAGTGAGTCTAGGGAGCAGTACTTC. Amino acids: CAISESREQYF.

A few counts support this clone. V gene TRBV28 combines with J gene TRBJ2-1, with 7 bases that match TRBD2. This CDR3 is 15 amino acids long. After removal of 5 bases from V and 7 bases from J, the junction contained 11 bases not matched to a gene. Germline values: CDR1 MDHEN, CDR2 SYDVKM. CDR3: CASSPGGSGGNEQFF. CDR3 bases: TGTGCCAGCAGTCCGGGCGGGAGTGGGGGTAATGAGCAGTTCTTC.

The chain links TRBV28 to TRBJ2-3; TRBD2 matches at 9 bases. Germline CDR1 MDHEN, CDR2 SYDVKM. The CDR3 contains 13 residues. Trimming took 10 bases from V and 1 from J; bases not matched to a gene: 3. This CDR3 is CAIRTSGTDTQYF. DNA of the CDR3: TGTGCCATCCGGACTAGCGGCACAGATACGCAGTATTTT.

This clone appeared a few times. The genes are TRBV18 and TRBJ2-6; 10 nucleotides line up with TRBD2. CDR3 length: 17 amino acids. Unmatched junction bases numbered 8, after V lost 6 bases and J lost 3 bases. From germline, CDR1 is KGHSH and CDR2 LQKENI. The CDR3 spells CASSPRLAGVGANVLTF. CDR3 nucleotides: TGTGCCAGCTCCCCCCGGCTAGCGGGAGTTGGGGCCAACGTCCTGACTTTC.

There are a few counts of this clone. The chain couples TRBV11-1 to TRBJ2-7, with TRBD2 matching over 12 bases. This CDR3 region has 15 residues. Germline V gene data show CDR1 as SGHAT and CDR2 as FQDESV (reference sequence). The J segment lost 1 base and the V segment lost 5 bases, leaving 3 bases of the junction unmatched. For the CDR3, the DNA is TGTGCCAGCAGCCCAGGACTAGCGGGGTCCTACGAGCAGTACTTC. This gives the protein CASSPGLAGSYEQYF.

The CDR3 region has the DNA TGTGCCAGCAGCGTATCGGGTAGAGGGAATGAAAAACTGTTTTTT. Amino acid sequence: CASSVSGRGNEKLFF. The chain is built from TRBV9 and TRBJ1-4; D is undetermined. The CDR3 sequence is 15 residues long. The ends were cut back, 1 base at V and 5 bases at J, with 12 bases in the middle. CDR1 is SGDLS, CDR2 YYNGEE, per germline.

The genes are TRBV5-1 and TRBJ2-2; D not certain. The CDR3 length is 14 residues. The germline V gene encodes CDR1 SGHRS and CDR2 YFSETQ. With 0 bases removed from V and 6 bases from J, the gap between germline ends came to 9 bases. In nucleotides, the CDR3 is TGCGCCAGCAGCTTGGCCCCTGCGGCCGGGGAGCTGTTTTTT. Translated, it gives CASSLAPAAGELFF.

This chain joins TRBV19 and TRBJ2-5; 13 nucleotides align to TRBD2. CDR3 size: 17 residues. The V and J ends lost 3 bases and 4 bases, in that order; junction bases with no gene match: 8. Looked up from germline, CDR1 is LNHDA and CDR2 is SQIVND (reference sequence). The CDR3 protein is CASSIARTSGSLETQYF. DNA of the CDR3: TGTGCCAGTAGTATCGCCCGGACTAGCGGGAGTTTAGAGACCCAGTACTTC.

The chain is built from TRBV7-2 and TRBJ2-2; tentative D call: TRBD1 (7 bases). The CDR3 runs to 13 residues. Germline-derived CDR1 and CDR2 are SGHTA and FQGNSA. The V end lost 4 bases, the J end lost 6 bases, and 9 bases lay between the germline ends. The CDR3 is CASSSRGAGELFF. DNA of the CDR3: TGTGCCAGCAGCTCCAGGGGGGCCGGGGAGCTGTTTTTT.

This clone was observed a handful of times. This chain joins TRBV6-5 and TRBJ1-5; D possibly corresponds to TRBD1 (5 bases). V was trimmed by 6 bases and J by 9 bases, leaving 15 bases between them. The CDR3 consists of 13 residues. Looked up from germline, CDR1 is MNHEY and CDR2 is SVGAGI. CDR3 nucleotides: TGTGCCAGCAGGGAAACAGGACGGGGGCCCCAGCATTTT. This sequence encodes CASRETGRGPQHF.

This clone has a single count. The chain carries TRBV28 and TRBJ2-7; no firm D call. The CDR3 length is 15 residues. Germline loops: CDR1 MDHEN, CDR2 SYDVKM. The V end lost 3 bases, the J end lost 2 bases, and 14 bases lay between the germline ends. For the CDR3, the DNA is TGTGCCAGCAGTTTTGGCGGCACGACTCCCTACGAGCAGTACTTC. It yields the protein CASSFGGTTPYEQYF.

This clone was seen a handful of times. This sample includes further DNA sequences coding for the same CDR3. The chain employs TRBV27 and TRBJ1-1; no clear D gene. With 6 bases removed from V and 0 bases from J, the gap between germline ends came to 2 bases. The CDR3 length is 11 residues. The germline gives CDR1 MNHEY, CDR2 SMNVEV (reference sequence). The CDR3 reads CASRLNTEAFF. Here the CDR3 DNA reads TGTGCCAGCAGGCTGAACACTGAAGCTTTCTTT.

This chain uses TRBV28 with TRBJ2-1; possibly TRBD2 for D (7 bases). CDR1 is MDHEN and CDR2 is SYDVKM in the germline V gene. Trimming shortened V by 2 bases and J by 6 bases, and 17 bases separated the two germline ends. CDR3 length: 16 amino acids. The CDR3: CASSLPGAGRGNEQFF. As DNA, the CDR3 is TGTGCCAGCAGTTTACCGGGGGCAGGGAGGGGCAATGAGCAGTTCTTC.

The V gene is TRBV11-2, the J gene TRBJ2-2, with 13 bases identical to TRBD2. The CDR3 consists of 16 residues. CDR1 is SGHAT and CDR2 is FQNNGV in the germline V gene. J gave up 5 bases and V 5 bases, and 5 bases lay outside the gene matches. CDR3 sequence: CASSARLAGGTGELFF. The CDR3 DNA reads TGTGCCAGCAGCGCAAGACTAGCGGGAGGTACCGGGGAGCTGTTTTTT.

This clone was seen only a few times. The rearrangement links TRBV7-2 to TRBJ2-7; 7 nucleotides match TRBD2. Germline CDR1 is SGHTA and CDR2 is FQGNSA. V lost 5 bases, J lost 7 bases, and 11 bases stayed unmatched. This CDR3 is built from 14 residues. Written as DNA, the CDR3 is TGTGCCAGCAGCACGAGGACTAGGTCTACGGAGCAGTACTTC. Protein: CASSTRTRSTEQYF.

This sequence joins TRBV4-3 and TRBJ2-2; D is possibly TRBD1 (5 bases). Trimming took 1 base from V and 0 from J, leaving 6 bases between them. CDR3 size: 15 residues. Germline loops: CDR1 LGHNA, CDR2 YSLEER. CDR3 sequence: CASSQATANTGELFF. The DNA of the CDR3 is TGCGCCAGCAGCCAAGCGACAGCGAACACCGGGGAGCTGTTTTTT.

The rearrangement uses TRBV7-2 and TRBJ2-3; D is unclear. This CDR3 is 11 amino acids long. The germline V gene encodes CDR1 SGHTA and CDR2 FQGNSA. The germline V and J ends were trimmed by 3 bases and 8 bases, with 6 bases remaining between them. For the CDR3, the DNA is TGTGCCAGCAGCTTCCTGGGTACGCAGTATTTT. This codes for CASSFLGTQYF.

V gene TRBV7-9 combines with J gene TRBJ2-1; 9 positions match TRBD1. With 5 bases clipped from V and 6 bases from J, the junction kept 8 bases outside the gene matches. Germline V gene lookup returns CDR1 SEHNR and CDR2 FQNEAQ (reference sequence). This CDR3 spans 15 amino acids. This CDR3 reads CASSERTGVGNEQFF. The CDR3 DNA follows: TGTGCCAGCAGCGAAAGGACAGGGGTCGGCAATGAGCAGTTCTTC.

J is TRBJ1-2 and V is TRBV5-1, with 8 bases lining up with TRBD1. Trimming at V came to 0 bases and at J to 6 bases, leaving 10 bases not matched to a gene. Germline CDR1 is SGHRS and CDR2 is YFSETQ. The CDR3 totals 16 residues. The CDR3 loop is CASSLVPGGQRNGYTF. The CDR3 DNA is TGCGCCAGCAGCTTGGTGCCAGGGGGCCAGAGGAATGGCTACACCTTC.

This clone was seen a few times. This chain connects TRBV5-1 to TRBJ2-1, with 8 bases matching TRBD2. J lost 8 bases, V lost 0 bases, and 4 bases had no gene match. The CDR3 extends over 14 amino acids. Germline values: CDR1 SGHRS, CDR2 YFSETQ. The CDR3 sequence is CASSLEREWDEQFF. The CDR3 DNA sequence: TGCGCCAGCAGCTTGGAGCGGGAGTGGGATGAGCAGTTCTTC. The full variable domain, with the rest looked up from reference TRBV5-1 and TRBJ2-1, is KAGVTQTPRYLIKTRGQQVTLSCSPISGHRSVSWYQQTPGQGLQFLFEYFSETQRNKGNFPGRFSGRQFSNSRSEMNVSTLELGDSALYLCASSLEREWDEQFFGPGTRLTVL.

This clone was counted a few times. The chain links TRBV4-3 to TRBJ2-7, with 8 bases identical to TRBD1. Germline CDR1 and CDR2: LGHNA and YSLEER. V trimming: 2 bases; J trimming: 2 bases; junction bases outside the gene matches: 5. CDR3 size: 15 residues. The CDR3 spells CASSQSWTGTYEQYF. In DNA, the CDR3 is TGCGCCAGCAGCCAATCCTGGACAGGGACCTACGAGCAGTACTTC.